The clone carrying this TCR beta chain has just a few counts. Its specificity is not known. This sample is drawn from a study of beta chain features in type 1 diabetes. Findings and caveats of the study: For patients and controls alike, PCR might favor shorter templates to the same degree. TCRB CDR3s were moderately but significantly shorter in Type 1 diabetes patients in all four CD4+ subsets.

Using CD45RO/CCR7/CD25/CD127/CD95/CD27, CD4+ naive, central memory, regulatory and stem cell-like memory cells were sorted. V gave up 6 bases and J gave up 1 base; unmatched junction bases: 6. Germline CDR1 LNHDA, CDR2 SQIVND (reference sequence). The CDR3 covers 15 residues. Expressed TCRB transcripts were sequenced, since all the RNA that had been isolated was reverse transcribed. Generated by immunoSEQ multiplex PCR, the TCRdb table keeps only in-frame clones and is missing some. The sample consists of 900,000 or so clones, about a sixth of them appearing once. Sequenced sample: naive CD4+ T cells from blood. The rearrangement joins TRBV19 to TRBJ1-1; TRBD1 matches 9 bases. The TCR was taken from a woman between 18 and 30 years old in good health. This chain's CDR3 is CASRRLGQGNTEAFF. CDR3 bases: TGTGCCAGTAGGCGTCTGGGACAGGGGAACACTGAAGCTTTCTTT.